This TCR beta chain was found in a study of shared clonotypes between healthy human individuals. Clones were sequenced by immunoSEQ multiplex PCR, and TCRdb holds only the in-frame ones, with some missing. The table lists some 600,000 clones, about 96% of them singletons. Findings of the study overall: Non-shared clonotypes were found to have lower generation probabilities than the clonotypes that were shared by all four of the sorted-subset donors.

Details on this clone: Antigen specificity is unknown. This CDR3 is also generated by other DNA sequences in the sample.

Terminally differentiated effector memory CD45RA+ cells were excluded by CCR7 positive selection of CD45RO-negative cells. The CDR3 is made up of 13 amino acids. V lost 3 bases and J lost 0, with 7 bases in between. Germline CDR1 is SGHRS and CDR2 is YFSETQ. V usage is TRBV5-1 and J usage is TRBJ2-7; a possible D gene is TRBD2 (5 bases). The TCR comes from a woman aged 30 to 39 in good health. The sequencing input was naive CD8+ T cells sorted from blood. The DNA for the CDR3 is TGCGCCAGCAGCTCGGGAAGCTCCTACGAGCAGTACTTC. The encoded protein is CASSSGSSYEQYF.